One sample yielded the 17 T cell receptor beta chains listed below, sequenced in a study of vaccination and CD4 T cells after COVID-19. Scientists ran DNA taken from cultured CD4+ T cells through the Oncomine TCR Beta short-read assay for sequencing. One entry per CDR3 protein results from TCRdb running MiXCR on the PCR reads. The sample has roughly 16,000 distinct CDR3 sequences, approximately 50% seen once. These receptors have no known antigen. Treatment noted: roughly nine-day PBMC culture with coronavirus spike peptide pools or control peptides (ViraFEST assay). Here the sequenced sample was cultured CD4+ T cells from blood, taken after SARS-CoV-2 vaccination. The receptors were gathered from a human donor with COVID-19.

This clonotype was detected only a few times. J is TRBJ2-5 and V is TRBV6-1, with no clear D. The CDR3 has 12 amino acids. Germline V gives CDR1 MNHNS, CDR2 SASEGT. Trimming removed 6 bases at V and 2 bases at J, with 7 bases between. The CDR3 sequence: CASSRIQETQYF. Written as DNA, the CDR3 is TGTGCCAGCAGCAGAATTCAAGAGACCCAGTACTTC.

The V call is TRBV12-3 or TRBV12-4, the J call TRBJ2-7; D is undetermined. There are 14 residues in the CDR3. The V end lost 5 bases, the J end lost 0 bases, and 11 bases lay between the germline ends. CDR3 sequence (DNA): TGTGCCAGCAGTCCTCACACAAGCTCCTACGAGCAGTACTTC. Encoded protein: CASSPHTSSYEQYF.

V usage is TRBV5-4 and J usage is TRBJ1-6, with TRBD1 as a possible D gene (6 bases). CDR3 length: 15 amino acids. Germline V gene sequence: CDR1 SGHNT, CDR2 YYREEE (reference sequence). With 4 bases removed from V and 0 bases from J, the gap between germline ends came to 8 bases. CDR3 DNA: TGTGCCAGCAGCCCGGACAGCTCCTATAATTCACCCCTCCACTTT. Amino acid sequence: CASSPDSSYNSPLHF.

This clonotype occurred a few times. The chain uses TRBV7-9 and TRBJ1-1, with D uncertain. The ends were cut back, 6 bases at V and 7 bases at J, with 9 bases in the middle. Germline-derived CDR1 and CDR2 are SEHNR and FQNEAQ (reference sequence). CDR3 length: 11 amino acids. The CDR3, as DNA: TGTGCCAGCAGGGAAAGGGATGAAGCTTTCTTT. This codes for CASRERDEAFF.

The chain is built from TRBV6-1 and TRBJ1-6; TRBD1 matches at 10 bases. The CDR3 runs 13 residues. V lost 10 bases, J lost 6 bases, and 3 bases stayed unmatched. Germline assignment: CDR1 MNHNS and CDR2 SASEGT. CDR3 loop: CATWDRGNSPLHF. In nucleotides, the CDR3 is TGTGCCACCTGGGACAGGGGTAATTCACCCCTCCACTTT.

This clonotype was detected a few times. The chain recombines TRBV20-1 with TRBJ1-2; 10 bases are shared with TRBD1. V gave up 3 bases and J gave up 4 bases; unmatched junction bases: 5. Germline V CDR1 and CDR2: DFQATT, SNEGSKA (reference sequence). CDR3 length: 14 amino acids. The CDR3 DNA reads as TGCAGTGCTAGGTGGGACAGGGGAGGCTATGGCTACACCTTC. Its protein product is CSARWDRGGYGYTF.

This CDR3 reads CASSKWTGAYEQYF. In DNA, the CDR3 is TGTGCCAGCAGCAAATGGACAGGGGCCTACGAGCAGTACTTC. The V call is TRBV7-2, the J call TRBJ2-7; 9 nucleotides align to TRBD1. This CDR3 contains 14 residues. Germline CDR1 and CDR2: SGHTA and FQGNSA. Trimming at V came to 5 bases and at J to 2 bases, leaving 4 bases not matched to a gene.

The CDR3 protein is CAWSGGGSTDTQYF. CDR3 nucleotides: TGTGCCTGGAGCGGGGGGGGAAGCACAGATACGCAGTATTTT. The chain links TRBV30 to TRBJ2-3, with 8 positions matching TRBD2. The CDR3 extends over 14 amino acids. CDR1 is GTSNPN and CDR2 is SVGIG in the germline V gene (reference sequence). J was trimmed by 0 bases and V by 3 bases; bases with no gene match: 2.

The V and J genes are TRBV7-2 and TRBJ2-5; 11 nucleotides align to TRBD2. From germline, CDR1 is SGHTA and CDR2 FQGNSA. Trimming took 5 bases from V and 4 from J; bases not matched to a gene: 12. The CDR3 contains 17 residues. The CDR3 here is CASSPPGVAGGPETQYF. The CDR3 DNA is TGTGCCAGCAGCCCCCCCGGGGTAGCGGGGGGGCCAGAGACCCAGTACTTC.

The chain couples TRBV9 to TRBJ2-5, with D possibly matching TRBD1 (6 bases). CDR1 and CDR2 from the germline V gene are SGDLS and YYNGEE. The CDR3 loop spans 16 amino acids. Trimming shortened V by 0 bases and J by 0 bases, and 12 bases separated the two germline ends. CDR3 in DNA: TGTGCCAGCAGCGTAGGGACAGCACAGTACCAAGAGACCCAGTACTTC. It is translated as CASSVGTAQYQETQYF. The full variable domain, in which reference TRBV9 and TRBJ2-5 provide the parts outside the CDR3, is DSGVTQTPKHLITATGQRVTLRCSPRSGDLSVYWYQQSLDQGLQFLIQYYNGEERAKGNILERFSAQQFPDLHSELNLSSLELGDSALYFCASSVGTAQYQETQYFGPGTRLLVL.

V is TRBV28 and J is TRBJ2-5; either TRBD1 or TRBD2 may supply D (5 bases each). The germline CDR1 and CDR2 sequences are MDHEN and SYDVKM. The V end lost 2 bases, the J end lost 5 bases, and 15 bases lay between the germline ends. This CDR3 region has 15 residues. The CDR3 reads CASSLGGSSGETQYF. In DNA form, the CDR3 reads TGTGCCAGCAGTTTAGGGGGATCCTCGGGGGAGACCCAGTACTTC. Full variable domain (rest looked up from reference TRBV28 and TRBJ2-5): DVKVTQSSRYLVKRTGEKVFLECVQDMDHENMFWYRQDPGLGLRLIYFSYDVKMKEKGDIPEGYSVSREKKERFSLILESASTNQTSMYLCASSLGGSSGETQYFGPGTRLLVL.

V usage is TRBV19 and J usage is TRBJ1-1; no definite D call. Looked up from germline, CDR1 is LNHDA and CDR2 is SQIVND (reference sequence). The CDR3 spans 12 residues. Between the trimmed V and J ends, which lost 4 bases and 6 bases, there was a span of 9 bases. CDR3 bases: TGTGCCAGTAGTACCTCCGGGCCTGAAGCTTTCTTT. Its translation is CASSTSGPEAFF.

The rearrangement joins TRBV19 to TRBJ2-5; maybe TRBD1 (5 bases). The V and J ends lost 1 base and 2 bases respectively, with 14 bases between them. Germline V gene data show CDR1 as LNHDA and CDR2 as SQIVND (reference sequence). The CDR3 loop spans 16 amino acids. The CDR3 DNA reads TGTGCCAGTAGTATAGCCTCGACAGCCGGTCAAGAGACCCAGTACTTC. Translated, it gives CASSIASTAGQETQYF.

The chain couples TRBV7-2 to TRBJ2-1; 10 bases align to TRBD2. This CDR3 is 16 amino acids long. Germline V gives CDR1 SGHTA, CDR2 FQGNSA. The ends lost 4 bases at V and 5 bases at J; junction bases unmatched: 8. The CDR3 reads CASSWHLAGDNNEQFF. CDR3 nucleotides: TGTGCCAGCAGCTGGCATCTAGCGGGGGATAACAATGAGCAGTTCTTC.

This sequence joins TRBV29-1 and TRBJ2-3; D perhaps matches TRBD1 (6 bases). This CDR3 is built from 13 residues. Germline V gives CDR1 SQVTM, CDR2 ANQGSEA. The V gene lost 4 bases and the J gene lost 4 bases, with 12 bases spanning the gap. The CDR3 DNA reads as TGCAGCGTTGGTACAGGGTTCGCAGATACGCAGTATTTT. Protein product: CSVGTGFADTQYF.

The V and J genes are TRBV6-1 and TRBJ1-2; TRBD1 is a possible D gene (5 bases). Between the trimmed V and J ends, which lost 1 base and 2 bases, there was a span of 11 bases. CDR3 length: 15 amino acids. Germline assignment: CDR1 MNHNS and CDR2 SASEGT. In nucleotides, the CDR3 is TGTGCCAGCAGTGAAGGAGGGGCGGTCAACTATGGCTACACCTTC. Amino acids: CASSEGGAVNYGYTF.

This chain connects TRBV7-9 to TRBJ2-7; 9 nucleotides match TRBD1. V lost 3 bases to trimming and J lost 2 bases; unmatched junction nucleotides: 2. The CDR3 is 14 amino acids. CDR1 and CDR2 from the germline V gene are SEHNR and FQNEAQ (reference sequence). The chain's CDR3 is CASSFGTGTYEQYF. CDR3 sequence (DNA): TGTGCCAGCAGCTTTGGGACAGGGACCTACGAGCAGTACTTC. The full variable domain, rest sourced from reference TRBV7-9 and TRBJ2-7, is DTGVSQNPRHKITKRGQNVTFRCDPISEHNRLYWYRQTLGQGPEFLTYFQNEAQLEKSRLLSDRFSAERPKGSFSTLEIQRTEQGDSAMYLCASSFGTGTYEQYFGPGTRLTVT.